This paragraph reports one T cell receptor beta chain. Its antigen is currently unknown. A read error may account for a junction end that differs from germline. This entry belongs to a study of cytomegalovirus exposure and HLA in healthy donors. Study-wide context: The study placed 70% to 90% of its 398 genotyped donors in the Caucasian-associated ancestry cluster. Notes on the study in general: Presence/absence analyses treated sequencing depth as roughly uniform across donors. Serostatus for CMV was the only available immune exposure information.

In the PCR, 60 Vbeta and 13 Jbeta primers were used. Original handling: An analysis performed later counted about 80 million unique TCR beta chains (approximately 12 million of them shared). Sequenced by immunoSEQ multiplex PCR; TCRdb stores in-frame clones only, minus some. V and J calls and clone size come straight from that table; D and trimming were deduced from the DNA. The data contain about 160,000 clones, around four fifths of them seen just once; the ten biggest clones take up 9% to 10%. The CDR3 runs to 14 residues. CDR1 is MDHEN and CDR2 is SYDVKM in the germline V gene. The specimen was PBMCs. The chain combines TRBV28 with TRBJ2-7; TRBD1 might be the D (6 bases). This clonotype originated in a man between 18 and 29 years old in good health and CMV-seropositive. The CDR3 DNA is TGTGCCAGCAGCCCCGGGACATTCTCCCCCAAAGTAGCATTC. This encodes CASSPGTFSPKVAF.